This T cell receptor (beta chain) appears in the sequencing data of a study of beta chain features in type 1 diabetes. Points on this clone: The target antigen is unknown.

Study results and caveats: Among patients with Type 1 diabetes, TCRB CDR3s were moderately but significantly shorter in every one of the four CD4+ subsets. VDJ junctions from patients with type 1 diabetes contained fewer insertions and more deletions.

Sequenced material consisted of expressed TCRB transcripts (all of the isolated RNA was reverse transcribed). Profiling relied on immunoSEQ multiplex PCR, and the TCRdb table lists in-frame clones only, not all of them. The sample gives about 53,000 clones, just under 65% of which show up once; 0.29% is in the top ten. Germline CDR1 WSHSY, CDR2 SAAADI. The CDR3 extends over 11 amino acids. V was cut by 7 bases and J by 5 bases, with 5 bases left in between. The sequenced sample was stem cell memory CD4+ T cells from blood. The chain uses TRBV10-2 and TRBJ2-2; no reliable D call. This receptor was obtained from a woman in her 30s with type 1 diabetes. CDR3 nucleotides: TGCGCCAGCAAGAGGACCGGGGAGCTGTTTTTT. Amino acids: CASKRTGELFF.